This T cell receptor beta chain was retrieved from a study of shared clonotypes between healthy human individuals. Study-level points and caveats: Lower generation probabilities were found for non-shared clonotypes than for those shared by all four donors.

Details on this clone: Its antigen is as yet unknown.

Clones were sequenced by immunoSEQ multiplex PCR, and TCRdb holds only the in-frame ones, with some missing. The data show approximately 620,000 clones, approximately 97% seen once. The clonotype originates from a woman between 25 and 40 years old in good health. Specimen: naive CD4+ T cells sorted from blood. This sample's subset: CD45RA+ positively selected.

CDR3 in amino acids: CASVRVRGEGYTF. In DNA, the CDR3 is TGTGCCAGCGTTCGTGTCAGGGGGGAGGGCTACACCTTC. The genes are TRBV2 and TRBJ1-2, with 7 bases matching TRBD1. Germline values: CDR1 SNHLY, CDR2 FYNNEI. There are 13 residues in the CDR3. Trimming at V came to 8 bases and at J to 8 bases, leaving 11 bases not matched to a gene.